A single sample is the source of the 27 T cell receptor beta chains below, sequenced in a study of control samples from healthy donors and cancer patients. The repertoire was sequenced with immunoSEQ multiplex PCR; TCRdb's copy has only in-frame clones and lacks some. Altogether approximately 71,000 clones are present, around nine tenths being singletons, with the ten largest covering about 19%. The sequencing input was PBMCs. These receptors all come from a man between 60 and 75 years old with lung cancer.

V gene TRBV5-1 combines with J gene TRBJ2-7; D may be TRBD1 (6 bases). Per the germline V gene, CDR1 is SGHRS and CDR2 is YFSETQ. CDR3 length: 15 amino acids. V lost 1 base to trimming and J lost 1 base, with 12 bases between them. The CDR3 region has the DNA TGCGCCAGCAGCTTGAAACAGGGCCCTTCCTACGAGCAGTACTTC. Its protein is CASSLKQGPSYEQYF.

J is TRBJ2-7 and V is TRBV5-1; tentative D call: TRBD2 (5 bases). Germline CDR1 and CDR2: SGHRS and YFSETQ. Trimming cost V 0 bases and J 3 bases, with 7 bases left between them. The CDR3 sequence is 13 residues long. Here the CDR3 DNA reads TGCGCCAGCAGCTTGGAGGCGGGCTACGAGCAGTACGTC. This encodes CASSLEAGYEQYV.

This chain uses TRBV3-1 (or the pseudogene TRBV3-2) with TRBJ2-5; D unresolved. Germline V lookup: CDR1 LGHDT, CDR2 YNNKEL (reference sequence). The V end was cut by 0 bases, the J end by 4 bases, with 18 bases between. CDR3 size: 17 residues. The CDR3 is CASSQDNPQASRETQYF. CDR3 bases: TGTGCCAGCAGCCAAGATAATCCACAAGCCTCGAGAGAGACCCAGTACTTC.

This clone was seen just once. This chain uses TRBV10-1 with TRBJ1-3; perhaps TRBD1 as D (5 bases). The germline CDR1 and CDR2 sequences are WNHNN and SYGVQD (reference sequence). This CDR3 has 15 residues. V lost 6 bases to trimming and J lost 2 bases, with 14 bases between them. This CDR3 is CASSTGTRPGNTIYF. For the CDR3, the DNA is TGCGCCAGCAGCACCGGGACCCGCCCTGGAAACACCATATATTTT.

This chain joins TRBV21-1 and TRBJ2-4. TRBV21-1 corresponds to a pseudogene. CDR3 length equals 14 residues. CDR3 sequence (DNA): TGTGCCAGCGATGGGGTTCTAGCCAAAAACATTCAGTACTTC. This gives the protein CASDGVLAKNIQYF.

J is TRBJ1-3 and V is TRBV18, with a tentative D call TRBD1 (5 bases). V lost 3 bases, J lost 0 bases, and 18 bases lay in between. CDR3 size: 18 residues. The germline CDR1 and CDR2 sequences are KGHSH and LQKENI. DNA of the CDR3: TGTGCCAGCTCACCTACACTAAGCTCAGGGCTCTCTGGAAACACCATATATTTT. As protein: CASSPTLSSGLSGNTIYF. The complete variable domain, with remaining parts taken from reference TRBV18 and TRBJ1-3, reads NAGVMQNPRHLVRRRGQEARLRCSPMKGHSHVYWYRQLPEEGLKFMVYLQKENIIDESGMPKERFSAEFPKEGPSILRIQQVVRGDSAAYFCASSPTLSSGLSGNTIYFGEGSWLTVV.

V usage is TRBV6-6 and J usage is TRBJ1-1; D is ambiguous. Trimming removed 4 bases from V and 5 bases from J, with 8 bases in between. This CDR3 has 12 amino acids. The germline CDR1 and CDR2 sequences are MNHNY and SVGAGI (reference sequence). CDR3 nucleotides: TGTGCCAGCAGTTCCCCGGATACTGAAGCTTTCTTT. This translates into CASSSPDTEAFF.

The gene calls are TRBV10-3 and TRBJ2-3, with 8 bases identical to TRBD1. The trim removed 0 bases at V and 4 bases at J, leaving 3 bases unmatched. Germline V gene sequence: CDR1 ENHRY, CDR2 SYGVKD. The CDR3 covers 15 residues. The CDR3 loop reads CAISESTGGPDTQYF. The CDR3 nucleotides are TGTGCCATCAGTGAGTCTACAGGGGGTCCAGATACGCAGTATTTT.

The CDR3 DNA sequence: TGTGCCAGCAGCCCGGGCCCGGCGGGCAATCAGCCCCAGCATTTT. This encodes CASSPGPAGNQPQHF. The J gene is TRBJ1-5, the V gene TRBV11-2; the D is unclear. V lost 5 bases to trimming and J lost 2 bases, with 13 bases between them. Germline CDR1 is SGHAT and CDR2 is FQNNGV. The CDR3 consists of 15 residues.

The chain couples TRBV12-3 or TRBV12-4 to TRBJ2-2; the D gene is possibly TRBD2 (6 bases). The CDR3 contains 13 residues. Trimming cost V 3 bases and J 6 bases, with 8 bases left between them. As DNA, the CDR3 is TGTGCCAGCAGTTTCAGGGAGGCCGGGGAGCTGTTTTTT. It is translated as CASSFREAGELFF.

This chain joins TRBV30 and TRBJ1-2; D call uncertain. V lost 7 bases and J lost 6, with 18 bases in between. Germline V gene data show CDR1 as GTSNPN and CDR2 as SVGIG (reference sequence). This CDR3 spans 13 amino acids. The CDR3 DNA reads as TGTGCCTCCTCGGGTCCAACACTCGATGGCTACACCTTC. Translation gives CASSGPTLDGYTF.

The gene calls are TRBV10-3 and TRBJ1-6, with D maybe TRBD1 (6 bases). Germline assignment: CDR1 ENHRY and CDR2 SYGVKD. V lost 3 bases to trimming and J lost 8 bases, with 14 bases between them. CDR3 size: 15 residues. CDR3: CAISERTSGDSPLHF. The DNA for the CDR3 is TGTGCCATCAGTGAAAGGACCTCAGGGGATTCACCCCTCCACTTT.

The chain has TRBV5-5 and TRBJ1-1; TRBD1 matches at 9 bases. Germline V gives CDR1 SGHKS, CDR2 YYEKEE (reference sequence). V lost 0 bases and J lost 5; bases outside the gene matches: 11. The CDR3 sequence is 17 residues long. The CDR3 loop is CASSLVGTGIVQTEAFF. In nucleotides, the CDR3 is TGTGCCAGCAGCTTGGTCGGGACAGGGATTGTTCAGACTGAAGCTTTCTTT.

The rearrangement joins TRBV18 to TRBJ2-7, with 8 bases matching TRBD1. V gave up 3 bases and J gave up 5 bases; unmatched junction bases: 0. Germline V gives CDR1 KGHSH, CDR2 LQKENI. The CDR3 loop spans 12 amino acids. This CDR3 is CASSPDRDEQYV. CDR3 DNA sequence: TGTGCCAGCTCACCGGACAGGGACGAGCAGTACGTC.

CDR3 bases: TGTGCCACCAGTGACCCCACCCCGGGGCGGTTTAGCACAGATACGCAGTATTTT. Translating gives CATSDPTPGRFSTDTQYF. This chain connects TRBV24-1 to TRBJ2-3; the D call may be TRBD1 or TRBD2 (5 bases each). The germline gives CDR1 KGHDR, CDR2 SFDVKD. The CDR3 is 18 amino acids. V shed 4 bases and J shed 0 bases, with 19 bases lying between them.

The chain combines TRBV29-1 with TRBJ1-1; no firm D call. CDR3 length equals 13 residues. Trimming took off 7 bases at V and 1 base at J, with 13 bases between the two ends. Germline CDR1 is SQVTM and CDR2 is ANQGSEA. The CDR3 coding sequence is TGCAGCGCCATAGCACCTTCGAACACTGAAGCTTTCTTT. Translation: CSAIAPSNTEAFF.

The chain recombines TRBV19 with TRBJ2-5; 7 positions agree with TRBD1. The CDR3 is 15 residues long. The J segment lost 2 bases and the V segment lost 5 bases, leaving 8 bases of the junction unmatched. Germline loops: CDR1 LNHDA, CDR2 SQIVND (reference sequence). The CDR3 DNA sequence: TGTGCCAGTAGTGCATCCGGGACAGTACAAGAGACCCAGTACTTC. It is translated as CASSASGTVQETQYF.

In its sample, this clone was seen a few times. This chain joins TRBV11-2 and TRBJ2-1; either TRBD1 or TRBD2 may supply D (6 bases each). The V gene's germline CDR1 is SGHAT and CDR2 FQNNGV. Trimming removed 5 bases from V and 1 base from J, with 12 bases in between. This CDR3 has 15 residues. DNA for the CDR3: TGTGCCAGCAGCCGAAGGGGGGAATCCTACAATGAGCAGTTCTTC. Its protein product is CASSRRGESYNEQFF.

This clone appeared once. This rearrangement joins TRBV24-1 to TRBJ2-3, with 8 bases matching TRBD2. CDR3 length equals 18 residues. Germline values: CDR1 KGHDR, CDR2 SFDVKD. V lost 4 bases to trimming and J lost 1 base; unmatched junction nucleotides: 12. CDR3 DNA sequence: TGTGCCACCAGTGACCCCTCCGGGAAGCGGGGGCGCACAGATACGCAGTATTTT. This codes for CATSDPSGKRGRTDTQYF.

This rearrangement joins TRBV6-6 to TRBJ1-2; 11 bases align to TRBD1. Germline V CDR1 and CDR2: MNHNY, SVGAGI (reference sequence). V shed 11 bases and J 4 bases; nucleotides not matched to a gene: 15. The CDR3 is made up of 16 amino acids. The CDR3 spells CAGSRDRGSQIYGYTF. CDR3 bases: TGTGCCGGGAGCCGGGACAGGGGGTCTCAAATCTATGGCTACACCTTC.

The count of this clone is one. The genes are TRBV27 and TRBJ1-1, with TRBD1 as a possible D gene (6 bases). This CDR3 contains 15 residues. Germline values: CDR1 MNHEY, CDR2 SMNVEV (reference sequence). With 0 bases removed from V and 4 bases from J, the gap between germline ends came to 12 bases. The CDR3: CASSLSGGQGTEAFF. The CDR3 DNA follows: TGTGCCAGCAGTTTATCTGGGGGGCAGGGCACTGAAGCTTTCTTT.

The chain employs TRBV28 and TRBJ1-1; 8 nucleotides agree with TRBD1. The germline gives CDR1 MDHEN, CDR2 SYDVKM. CDR3 length: 15 amino acids. V shed 8 bases and J 1 base; nucleotides not matched to a gene: 9. This chain's CDR3 is CASDTRGTGNTEAFF. CDR3 nucleotide sequence: TGTGCCAGCGATACACGCGGGACAGGGAACACTGAAGCTTTCTTT.

CDR3 sequence (DNA): TGCAGCGTTGGACAGAGCACAGATACGCAGTATTTT. Residues: CSVGQSTDTQYF. J is TRBJ2-3 and V is TRBV29-1; D is perhaps TRBD1 (5 bases). Germline CDR1 SQVTM, CDR2 ANQGSEA. The ends were cut back, 4 bases at V and 0 bases at J, with 5 bases in the middle. The CDR3 extends over 12 amino acids.

The chain uses TRBV3-1 (or the pseudogene TRBV3-2) and TRBJ1-5; D uncertain. Deletions cut 5 bases from V and 3 bases from J, with 17 bases between. Germline CDR1 and CDR2: LGHDT and YNNKEL (reference sequence). The CDR3 spans 16 residues. The CDR3 DNA reads TGTGCCAGCAGCGTTAGTCACAGCGAATTCAATCAGCCCCAGCATTTT. Translated, it gives CASSVSHSEFNQPQHF.

This clone has a single count. V and J are TRBV30 and TRBJ2-2; D gene ambiguous. CDR1 GTSNPN and CDR2 SVGIG come from the germline V gene (reference sequence). V shed 0 bases and J shed 7 bases, with 9 bases lying between them. This CDR3 region has 13 residues. The CDR3: CAWSVDSGGELFF. The CDR3 DNA reads TGTGCCTGGAGTGTCGACTCGGGCGGGGAGCTGTTTTTT.

The V call is TRBV9, the J call TRBJ2-3; 7 bases agree with TRBD1. V was clipped by 3 bases and J by 6 bases; unmatched bases: 4. The CDR3 spans 13 residues. Per germline, CDR1 SGDLS and CDR2 YYNGEE. The CDR3 region has the DNA TGTGCCAGCAGCGCCGACAGGGTGGATACGCAGTATTTT. It is translated as CASSADRVDTQYF.

The V gene is TRBV2, the J gene TRBJ1-2; a possible D gene is TRBD1 (5 bases). Germline CDR1 and CDR2: SNHLY and FYNNEI. The CDR3 runs to 14 residues. The ends were cut back, 2 bases at V and 4 bases at J, with 11 bases in the middle. In nucleotides, the CDR3 is TGTGCCAGCAGTGAACGGGCGGGGGGCTATGGCTACACCTTC. This codes for CASSERAGGYGYTF.